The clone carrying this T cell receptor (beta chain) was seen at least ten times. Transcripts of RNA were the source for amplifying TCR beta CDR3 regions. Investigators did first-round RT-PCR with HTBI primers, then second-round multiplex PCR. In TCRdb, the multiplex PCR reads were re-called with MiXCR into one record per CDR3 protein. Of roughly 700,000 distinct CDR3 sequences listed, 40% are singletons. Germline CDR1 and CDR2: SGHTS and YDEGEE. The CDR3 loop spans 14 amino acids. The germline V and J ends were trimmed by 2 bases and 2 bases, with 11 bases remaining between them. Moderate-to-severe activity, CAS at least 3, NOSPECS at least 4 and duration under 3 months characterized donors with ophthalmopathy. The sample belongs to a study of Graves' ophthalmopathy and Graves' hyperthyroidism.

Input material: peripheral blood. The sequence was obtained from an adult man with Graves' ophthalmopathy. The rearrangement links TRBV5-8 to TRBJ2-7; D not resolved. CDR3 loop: CASSFAYRPYEQYF. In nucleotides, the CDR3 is TGTGCCAGCAGCTTTGCGTACAGACCCTACGAGCAGTACTTC.